This record concerns one T cell receptor beta chain sequence. This sample stems from a study of OX40 agonist ivuxolimab in advanced cancers. Profiling relied on immunoSEQ multiplex PCR, and the TCRdb table lists in-frame clones only, not all of them. The sample has under 150,000 clones, approximately 90% seen once. The CDR3 extends over 11 amino acids. In germline, CDR1 is MDHEN, CDR2 SYDVKM. The V end lost 3 bases, the J end lost 6 bases, and 3 bases lay between the germline ends. This specimen consisted of CD4+ or CD8+ T cells sorted from blood, obtained in a trial of the OX40 agonist ivuxolimab. This chain uses TRBV28 with TRBJ1-3; D ambiguous. The TCR originated in an adult with an advanced solid tumor such as melanoma, head and neck, liver or kidney cancer. The CDR3: CASSFENTIYF. For the CDR3, the DNA is TGTGCCAGCAGTTTCGAAAACACCATATATTTT.